This TCR beta chain was captured by sequencing in a study of identical twins. Overall study findings and caveats: There was an excess of low generation probability in the out-of-frame alpha sequences that twins shared. Invariant cells of the MAIT and iNKT types might have partly distorted the zero-insertion analyses. Reduced insertions were recorded for abundant cord blood beta clonotypes, with no such pattern in memory repertoires.

A single record per CDR3 protein comes from TCRdb applying MiXCR to the 5' RACE reads. The sample has about 660,000 distinct CDR3 sequences; over 8.5% are singletons. The sample holds many counts of this clonotype. Its antigen is not identified. The CDR3 length is 13 residues. Germline CDR1 SGHTA, CDR2 FQGNSA. The V end lost 4 bases, the J end lost 5 bases, and 11 bases lay between the germline ends. The data were also submitted as part of a second study, on yellow fever vaccine responses in identical twins. That report notes: Twins reportedly had a vaccine T cell response that seemed partly convergent, partly personalized.

The sequence derives from a woman aged 18-29 years in good health. The chain recombines TRBV7-2 with TRBJ2-5, with D unclear. The specimen sequenced was PBMCs. The CDR3 bases are TGTGCCAGCAGCTATGTTAAGGAGGAGACCCAGTACTTC. It yields the protein CASSYVKEETQYF.